This T cell receptor beta chain was profiled in a study of T cells in tuberculosis. In the study overall: IGRA-negative adolescents, IGRA-positive adolescents with latent tuberculosis and adults with active tuberculosis formed this South African cohort.

This CDR3 contains 13 residues. V was cut by 2 bases and J by 4 bases, with 8 bases left in between. Germline values: CDR1 MDHEN, CDR2 SYDVKM. Time point indicated: new active TB diagnosis, blood taken before or within 7 days of starting treatment. Positive smear microscopy and/or M. tuberculosis culture confirmed active disease. Measured with immunoSEQ multiplex PCR; TCRdb has only the in-frame clones, and not every one. The table lists approximately 53,000 clones, about 95% of them singletons. The sequence derives from an adult with tuberculosis. The sample in question was PBMCs, obtained at tuberculosis diagnosis. V gene TRBV28 combines with J gene TRBJ1-2; no firm D call. The DNA for the CDR3 is TGTGCCAGCAGTTTAGGAGGGTCCTATGGCTACACCTTC. Translating gives CASSLGGSYGYTF.